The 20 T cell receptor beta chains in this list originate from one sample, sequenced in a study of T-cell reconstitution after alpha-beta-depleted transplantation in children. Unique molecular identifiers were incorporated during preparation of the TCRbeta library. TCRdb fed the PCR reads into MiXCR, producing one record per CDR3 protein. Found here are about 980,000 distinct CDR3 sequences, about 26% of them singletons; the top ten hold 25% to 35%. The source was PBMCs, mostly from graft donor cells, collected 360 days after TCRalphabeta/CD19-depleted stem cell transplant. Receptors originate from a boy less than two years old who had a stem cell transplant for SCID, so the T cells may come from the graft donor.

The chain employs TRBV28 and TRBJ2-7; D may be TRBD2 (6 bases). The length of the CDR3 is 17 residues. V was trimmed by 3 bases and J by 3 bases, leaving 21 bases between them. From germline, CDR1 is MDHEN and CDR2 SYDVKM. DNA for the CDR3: TGTGCCAGCAGTTTTTGCGTCAGGGACTCTAGTGGCTACGAGCAGTACTTC. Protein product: CASSFCVRDSSGYEQYF.

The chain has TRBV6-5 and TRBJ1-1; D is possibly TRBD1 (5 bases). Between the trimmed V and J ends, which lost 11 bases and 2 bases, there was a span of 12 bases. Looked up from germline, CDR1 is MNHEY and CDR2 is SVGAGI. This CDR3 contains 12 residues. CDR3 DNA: TGTGCCGCCCGGGGCTTCAACACTGAAGCTTTCTTT. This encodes CAARGFNTEAFF.

The CDR3 region is CASVYGNHHTEAFF. In DNA form, the CDR3 reads TGTGCCAGCGTGTACGGGAACCACCACACTGAAGCTTTCTTT. The chain couples TRBV6-1 to TRBJ1-1; D call uncertain. Per the germline V gene, CDR1 is MNHNS and CDR2 is SASEGT. Trimming left V 8 bases short and J 3 bases short, with 16 bases between. CDR3 length: 14 residues.

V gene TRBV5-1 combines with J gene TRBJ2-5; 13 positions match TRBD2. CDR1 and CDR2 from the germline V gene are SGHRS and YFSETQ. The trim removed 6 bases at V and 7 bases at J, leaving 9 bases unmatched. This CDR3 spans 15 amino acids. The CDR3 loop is CASKTTSGGKGTQYF. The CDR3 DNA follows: TGCGCCAGCAAGACGACTAGCGGGGGGAAGGGGACCCAGTACTTC.

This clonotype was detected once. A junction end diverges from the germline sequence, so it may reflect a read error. The CDR3 nucleotides read TGTTCCAGCAGATCCGGGACAGGGGGCCAAGAGACCCAGTACTTC. Protein: CSSRSGTGGQETQYF. The chain links TRBV6-1 to TRBJ2-5; 11 bases agree with TRBD1. The CDR3 has 15 amino acids. Germline lookup yields CDR1 MNHNS and CDR2 SASEGT.

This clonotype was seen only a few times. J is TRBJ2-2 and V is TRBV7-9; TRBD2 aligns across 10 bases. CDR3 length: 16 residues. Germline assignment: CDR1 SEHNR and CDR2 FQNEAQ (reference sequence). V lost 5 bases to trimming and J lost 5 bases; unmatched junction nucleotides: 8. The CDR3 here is CASSHALTSGTGELFF. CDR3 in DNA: TGTGCCAGCAGCCACGCGTTGACTAGCGGGACCGGGGAGCTGTTTTTT.

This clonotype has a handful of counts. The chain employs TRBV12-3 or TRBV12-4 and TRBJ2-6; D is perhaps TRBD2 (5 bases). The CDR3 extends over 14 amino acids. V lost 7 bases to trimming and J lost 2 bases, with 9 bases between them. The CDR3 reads CASKGDPGANVLTF. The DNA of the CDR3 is TGTGCCAGCAAGGGAGACCCTGGGGCCAACGTCCTGACTTTC.

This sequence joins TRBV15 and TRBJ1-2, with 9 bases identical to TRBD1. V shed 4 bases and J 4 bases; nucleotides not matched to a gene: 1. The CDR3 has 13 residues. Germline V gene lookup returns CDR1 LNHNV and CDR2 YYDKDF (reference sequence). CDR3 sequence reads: CATSKQGAYGYTF. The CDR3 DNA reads TGTGCCACCAGCAAACAGGGGGCCTATGGCTACACCTTC.

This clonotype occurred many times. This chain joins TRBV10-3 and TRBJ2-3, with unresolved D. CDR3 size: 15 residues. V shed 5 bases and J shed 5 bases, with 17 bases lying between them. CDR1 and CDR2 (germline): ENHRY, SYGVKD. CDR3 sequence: CAISPQAGLLDTQYF. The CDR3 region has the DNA TGTGCCATCAGTCCCCAGGCCGGCCTTTTAGATACGCAGTATTTT.

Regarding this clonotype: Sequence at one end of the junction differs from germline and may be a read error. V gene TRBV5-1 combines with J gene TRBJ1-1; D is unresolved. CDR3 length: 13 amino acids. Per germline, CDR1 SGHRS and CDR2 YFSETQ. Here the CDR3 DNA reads TGCGCCAGCAGCTATCCGGGGAACACTGAAGTTTTCTTT. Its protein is CASSYPGNTEVFF.

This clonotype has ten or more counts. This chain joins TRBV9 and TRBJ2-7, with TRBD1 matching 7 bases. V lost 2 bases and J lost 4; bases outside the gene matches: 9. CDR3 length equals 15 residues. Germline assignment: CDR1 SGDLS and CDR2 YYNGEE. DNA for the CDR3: TGTGCCAGCAGCGTGTCAGGACAGGCGATGTACGAGCAGTACTTC. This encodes CASSVSGQAMYEQYF. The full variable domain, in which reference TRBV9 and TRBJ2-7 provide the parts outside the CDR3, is DSGVTQTPKHLITATGQRVTLRCSPRSGDLSVYWYQQSLDQGLQFLIQYYNGEERAKGNILERFSAQQFPDLHSELNLSSLELGDSALYFCASSVSGQAMYEQYFGPGTRLTVT.

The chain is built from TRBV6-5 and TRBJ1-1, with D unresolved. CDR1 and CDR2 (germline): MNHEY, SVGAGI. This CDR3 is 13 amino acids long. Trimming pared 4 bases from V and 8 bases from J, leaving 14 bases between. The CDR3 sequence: CASSLGPKGEAFF. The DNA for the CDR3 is TGTGCCAGCAGTTTGGGCCCAAAGGGAGAAGCTTTCTTT.

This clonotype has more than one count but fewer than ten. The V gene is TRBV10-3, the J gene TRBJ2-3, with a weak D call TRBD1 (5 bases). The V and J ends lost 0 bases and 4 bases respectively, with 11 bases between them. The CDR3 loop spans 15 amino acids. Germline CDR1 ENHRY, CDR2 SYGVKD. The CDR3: CAISESGAPSDTQYF. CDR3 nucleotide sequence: TGTGCCATCAGTGAGTCAGGGGCACCCTCAGATACGCAGTATTTT.

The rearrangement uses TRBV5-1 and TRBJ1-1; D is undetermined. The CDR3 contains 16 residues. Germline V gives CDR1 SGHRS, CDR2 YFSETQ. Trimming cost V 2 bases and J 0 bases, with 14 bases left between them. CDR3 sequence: CASSFNPGNLNTEAFF. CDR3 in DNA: TGCGCCAGCAGCTTCAACCCCGGAAACTTGAACACTGAAGCTTTCTTT. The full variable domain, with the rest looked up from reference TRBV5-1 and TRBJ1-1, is KAGVTQTPRYLIKTRGQQVTLSCSPISGHRSVSWYQQTPGQGLQFLFEYFSETQRNKGNFPGRFSGRQFSNSRSEMNVSTLELGDSALYLCASSFNPGNLNTEAFFGQGTRLTVV.

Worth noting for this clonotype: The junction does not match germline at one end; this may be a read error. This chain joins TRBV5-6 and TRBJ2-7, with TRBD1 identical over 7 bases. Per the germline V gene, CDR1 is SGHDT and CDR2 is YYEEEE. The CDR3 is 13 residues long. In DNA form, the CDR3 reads TGTGCCAGCAGCTTGGACAGGGGCCCAAGGGAAGTCTTC. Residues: CASSLDRGPREVF.

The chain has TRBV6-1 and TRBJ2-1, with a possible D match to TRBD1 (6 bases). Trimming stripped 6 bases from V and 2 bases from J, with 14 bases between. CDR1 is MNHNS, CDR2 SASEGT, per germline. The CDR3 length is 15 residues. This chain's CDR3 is CASSPGVPTYNEQFF. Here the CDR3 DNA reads TGTGCCAGCAGCCCAGGGGTCCCGACCTACAATGAGCAGTTCTTC.

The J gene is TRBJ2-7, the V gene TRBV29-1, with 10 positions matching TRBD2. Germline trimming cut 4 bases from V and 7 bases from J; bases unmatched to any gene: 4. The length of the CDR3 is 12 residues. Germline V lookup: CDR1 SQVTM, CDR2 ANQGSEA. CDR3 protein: CSVAGLADEQYF. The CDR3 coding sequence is TGCAGCGTTGCTGGACTAGCGGATGAGCAGTACTTC.

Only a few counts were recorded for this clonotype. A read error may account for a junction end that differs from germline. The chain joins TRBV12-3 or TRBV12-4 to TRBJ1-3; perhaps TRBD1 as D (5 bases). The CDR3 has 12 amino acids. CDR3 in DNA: TGTGCCAGCAGTTTATTACTGGGACCGTCCCATTTT. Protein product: CASSLLLGPSHF.

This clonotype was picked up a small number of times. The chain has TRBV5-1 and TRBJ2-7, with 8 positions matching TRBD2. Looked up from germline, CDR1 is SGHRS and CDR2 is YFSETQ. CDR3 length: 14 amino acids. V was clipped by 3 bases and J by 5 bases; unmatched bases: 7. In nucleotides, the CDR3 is TGCGCCAGCAGCTCGGGGACTAGGGGGGACGAGCAGTACTTC. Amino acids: CASSSGTRGDEQYF.

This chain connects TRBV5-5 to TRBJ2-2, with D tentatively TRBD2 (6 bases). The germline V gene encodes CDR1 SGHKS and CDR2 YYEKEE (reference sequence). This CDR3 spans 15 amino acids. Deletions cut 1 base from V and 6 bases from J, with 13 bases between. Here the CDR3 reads CASSLLGPGAGELFF. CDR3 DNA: TGTGCCAGCAGCTTGCTCGGACCGGGGGCCGGGGAGCTGTTTTTT.